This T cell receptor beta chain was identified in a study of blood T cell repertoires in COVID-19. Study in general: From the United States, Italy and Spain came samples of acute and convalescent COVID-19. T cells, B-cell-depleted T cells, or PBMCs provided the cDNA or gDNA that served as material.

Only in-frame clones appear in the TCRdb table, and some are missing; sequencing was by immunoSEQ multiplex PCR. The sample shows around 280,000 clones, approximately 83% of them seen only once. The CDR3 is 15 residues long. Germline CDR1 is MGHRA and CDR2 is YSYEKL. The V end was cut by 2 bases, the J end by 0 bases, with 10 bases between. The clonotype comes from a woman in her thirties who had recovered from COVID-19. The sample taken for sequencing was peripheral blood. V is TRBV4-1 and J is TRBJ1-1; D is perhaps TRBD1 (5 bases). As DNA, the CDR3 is TGCGCCAGCAGCCAACCGACAGTCTTGAACACTGAAGCTTTCTTT. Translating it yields CASSQPTVLNTEAFF.